The 32 T cell receptor beta chains below all came from one sample that was sequenced in a study of beta chain features in type 1 diabetes. Findings and caveats of the study: When Type 1 diabetes patients were examined, their TCRB CDR3s proved moderately but significantly shorter in all four CD4+ subsets.

TCRB transcripts that were expressed got sequenced, as all of the isolated RNA had been reverse transcribed. Clones were read by immunoSEQ multiplex PCR, and TCRdb kept only the in-frame ones, dropping some. The repertoire holds roughly 260,000 clones, 20% seen once, with less than 0.03% in the top ten. Their antigens remain unidentified. Material: naive CD4+ T cells from blood. The receptors here all came from a woman in her forties with type 1 diabetes.

This clone occurred once. J is TRBJ1-2 and V is TRBV30; 7 positions match TRBD1. Looked up from germline, CDR1 is GTSNPN and CDR2 is SVGIG (reference sequence). V was pared by 4 bases and J by 7 bases, with 9 bases of the junction left unmatched. The CDR3 covers 13 residues. Here the CDR3 reads CAWIDRVRSGYTF. In DNA form, the CDR3 reads TGTGCCTGGATTGACAGGGTAAGAAGTGGCTACACCTTC.

With regard to this clone: This same CDR3 is encoded by further DNA sequences in the sample. The chain links TRBV18 to TRBJ1-1; D call uncertain. This CDR3 spans 13 amino acids. Germline-derived CDR1 and CDR2 are KGHSH and LQKENI. V shed 3 bases and J shed 5 bases, with 10 bases lying between them. The CDR3 is CASSPPGGTEAFF. CDR3 sequence (DNA): TGTGCCAGCTCACCCCCTGGAGGGACTGAAGCTTTCTTT.

The chain employs TRBV4-1 and TRBJ2-7; 7 bases fit TRBD2. Unmatched junction bases numbered 6, after V lost 2 bases and J lost 2 bases. This CDR3 has 15 amino acids. The germline CDR1 and CDR2 sequences are MGHRA and YSYEKL. Here the CDR3 DNA reads TGCGCCAGCAGCCAATCGGGACTACCGACCTACGAGCAGTACTTC. Its translation: CASSQSGLPTYEQYF.

On this clone: The same CDR3 also results from other DNA sequences found in this sample. This rearrangement joins TRBV28 to TRBJ2-2; no clear D. The CDR3 loop spans 12 amino acids. V was cut by 6 bases and J by 6 bases, with 8 bases left in between. The V gene's germline CDR1 is MDHEN and CDR2 SYDVKM. The CDR3 sequence is CASSLLSGELFF. DNA for the CDR3: TGTGCCAGCAGCCTCCTGTCCGGGGAGCTGTTTTTT. The full variable domain, completed using reference TRBV28 and TRBJ2-2, is DVKVTQSSRYLVKRTGEKVFLECVQDMDHENMFWYRQDPGLGLRLIYFSYDVKMKEKGDIPEGYSVSREKKERFSLILESASTNQTSMYLCASSLLSGELFFGEGSRLTVL.

This chain connects TRBV9 to TRBJ2-7; TRBD2 is a possible D gene (6 bases). CDR1 SGDLS and CDR2 YYNGEE come from the germline V gene. V shed 3 bases and J shed 5 bases, with 12 bases lying between them. The CDR3 totals 13 residues. This chain's CDR3 is CASSAGTGDEQYF. In nucleotides, the CDR3 is TGTGCCAGCAGCGCGGGGACGGGAGACGAGCAGTACTTC.

This clone was seen more than once but under ten times. The chain has TRBV7-9 and TRBJ1-4; unclear D gene. V dropped 2 bases and J dropped 3 bases, with 16 bases sitting between them. The CDR3 sequence is 17 residues long. Looked up from germline, CDR1 is SEHNR and CDR2 is FQNEAQ (reference sequence). In nucleotides, the CDR3 is TGTGCCAGCAGCTTAAGGCCCCCCGGGAGGGCTAATGAAAAACTGTTTTTT. This translates into CASSLRPPGRANEKLFF. Full variable domain (rest looked up from reference TRBV7-9 and TRBJ1-4): DTGVSQNPRHKITKRGQNVTFRCDPISEHNRLYWYRQTLGQGPEFLTYFQNEAQLEKSRLLSDRFSAERPKGSFSTLEIQRTEQGDSAMYLCASSLRPPGRANEKLFFGSGTQLSVL.

The rearrangement links TRBV6-5 to TRBJ2-5, with D tentatively TRBD1 (5 bases). Per germline, CDR1 MNHEY and CDR2 SVGAGI. CDR3 length equals 15 residues. The V end lost 0 bases, the J end lost 7 bases, and 15 bases lay between the germline ends. In DNA form, the CDR3 reads TGTGCCAGCAGTTACTCGGGGCAGTCGACCGGGACCCAGTACTTC. Residues: CASSYSGQSTGTQYF.

V is TRBV9 and J is TRBJ1-1; 7 nucleotides align to TRBD1. This CDR3 spans 15 amino acids. Germline loops: CDR1 SGDLS, CDR2 YYNGEE. J was trimmed by 1 base and V by 2 bases; bases with no gene match: 5. This CDR3 is CASSVRDRENTEAFF. The CDR3 bases are TGTGCCAGCAGCGTCCGGGACAGAGAGAACACTGAAGCTTTCTTT.

This clone was detected only a few times. The J gene is TRBJ1-5, the V gene TRBV2; possible D gene TRBD1, 6 bases. CDR3 length equals 14 residues. V lost 6 bases and J 3 bases, leaving 12 bases between the germline ends. Germline values: CDR1 SNHLY, CDR2 FYNNEI. The DNA of the CDR3 is TGTGCCAGCAGCGGTGGACAGATCAATCAGCCCCAGCATTTT. It yields the protein CASSGGQINQPQHF. Based on the CDR3 plus reference TRBV2 and TRBJ1-5, the full variable domain is EPEVTQTPSHQVTQMGQEVILRCVPISNHLYFYWYRQILGQKVEFLVSFYNNEISEKSEIFDDQFSVERPDGSNFTLKIRSTKLEDSAMYFCASSGGQINQPQHFGDGTRLSIL.

This clone was counted a few times. The chain carries TRBV4-2 and TRBJ1-2; D call uncertain. Germline values: CDR1 LGHNA, CDR2 YNFKEQ. This CDR3 comprises 16 residues. The ends were cut back, 0 bases at V and 4 bases at J, with 15 bases in the middle. For the CDR3, the DNA is TGTGCCAGCAGCCAAGAGGCAACGACACGAACCTATGGCTACACCTTC. Amino acid sequence: CASSQEATTRTYGYTF.

This clone was seen a few times. This sequence joins TRBV14 and TRBJ1-2; TRBD1 matches at 7 bases. V trimming: 4 bases; J trimming: 2 bases; junction bases outside the gene matches: 1. The CDR3 length is 13 residues. Germline lookup yields CDR1 SGHDN and CDR2 FVKESK. In DNA form, the CDR3 reads TGTGCCAGCAGCCTACAGGGGAACTATGGCTACACCTTC. It is translated as CASSLQGNYGYTF.

This sequence joins TRBV7-2 and TRBJ1-5; TRBD1 might be the D (5 bases). Germline V gene data show CDR1 as SGHTA and CDR2 as FQGNSA. The CDR3 is 15 residues long. V gave up 7 bases and J gave up 0 bases, with 13 bases separating them. Here the CDR3 reads CASTYRRGSNQPQHF. In nucleotides, the CDR3 is TGTGCCAGCACCTATCGGAGGGGTAGCAATCAGCCCCAGCATTTT. The full variable domain, completed using reference TRBV7-2 and TRBJ1-5, is GAGVSQSPSNKVTEKGKDVELRCDPISGHTALYWYRQSLGQGLEFLIYFQGNSAPDKSGLPSDRFSAERTGGSVSTLTIQRTQQEDSAVYLCASTYRRGSNQPQHFGDGTRLSIL.

In its sample, this clone was seen a few times. V usage is TRBV7-9 and J usage is TRBJ1-1; 8 bases match TRBD1. Germline loops: CDR1 SEHNR, CDR2 FQNEAQ (reference sequence). The V segment lost 4 bases and the J segment 0 bases; nucleotides outside the gene matches: 4. This CDR3 is 15 amino acids long. CDR3 region: CASSSQTGVNTEAFF. For the CDR3, the DNA is TGTGCCAGCAGCTCGCAGACAGGGGTGAACACTGAAGCTTTCTTT.

CDR3 in DNA: TGTGCCAGCAGCTTAGGTGCGGGCGATGAGCAGTTCTTC. It codes for CASSLGAGDEQFF. V usage is TRBV7-3 and J usage is TRBJ2-1, with D maybe TRBD2 (5 bases). The CDR3 has 13 amino acids. Germline V gene lookup returns CDR1 SGHTA and CDR2 FQGTGA. V lost 2 bases and J lost 8, with 10 bases in between.

V is TRBV27 and J is TRBJ2-2; perhaps TRBD1 as D (6 bases). The length of the CDR3 is 14 residues. Trimming shortened V by 6 bases and J by 6 bases, and 14 bases separated the two germline ends. In germline, CDR1 is MNHEY, CDR2 SMNVEV (reference sequence). Written as DNA, the CDR3 is TGTGCCAGCAGGCAACAGGGTATTTCCGGGGAGCTGTTTTTT. The encoded protein is CASRQQGISGELFF.

The V and J genes are TRBV7-6 and TRBJ1-2; 8 nucleotides line up with TRBD1. This CDR3 has 16 residues. The V segment lost 5 bases and the J segment 4 bases; nucleotides outside the gene matches: 12. In germline, CDR1 is SGHVS, CDR2 FNYEAQ. The CDR3 sequence: CASSPQGRGLGYGYTF. The CDR3 nucleotides are TGTGCCAGCAGCCCACAAGGCAGGGGGCTAGGCTATGGCTACACCTTC. Variable domain in full (rest from reference TRBV7-6 and TRBJ1-2): GAGVSQSPRYKVTKRGQDVALRCDPISGHVSLYWYRQALGQGPEFLTYFNYEAQQDKSGLPNDRFSAERPEGSISTLTIQRTEQRDSAMYRCASSPQGRGLGYGYTFGSGTRLTVV.

The rearrangement joins TRBV19 to TRBJ1-2; 7 bases are shared with TRBD1. Germline trimming cut 10 bases from V and 0 bases from J; bases unmatched to any gene: 14. The CDR3 has 16 amino acids. Germline V gene sequence: CDR1 LNHDA, CDR2 SQIVND (reference sequence). CDR3 residues: CANLLADRSTNYGYTF. The CDR3 DNA reads as TGTGCCAACCTACTCGCGGACAGGTCGACTAACTATGGCTACACCTTC.

The rearrangement links TRBV6-6 to TRBJ2-6, with TRBD1 identical over 9 bases. Losses at the gene ends were 5 bases for V and 4 bases for J; bases not matched to a gene: 3. In germline, CDR1 is MNHNY, CDR2 SVGAGI (reference sequence). The CDR3 is 15 amino acids. The CDR3 region is CASSGDRAGANVLTF. The CDR3 nucleotides read TGTGCCAGCAGTGGGGACAGGGCCGGGGCCAACGTCCTGACTTTC.

In this sample, this clone turned up a few times. The genes are TRBV25-1 and TRBJ2-7; 9 nucleotides align to TRBD1. Germline V lookup: CDR1 MGHDK, CDR2 SYGVNS. This CDR3 contains 16 residues. After removal of 1 base from V and 7 bases from J, the junction contained 11 bases not matched to a gene. The CDR3 loop reads CASSELGDRDFGEQYF. CDR3 nucleotide sequence: TGTGCCAGCAGTGAATTGGGGGACAGGGATTTCGGAGAGCAGTACTTC.

This clone has only one observation. V and J are TRBV5-1 and TRBJ2-5; TRBD2 is a possible D gene (6 bases). CDR3 length equals 15 residues. Trimming removed 0 bases at V and 2 bases at J, with 11 bases between. Per germline, CDR1 SGHRS and CDR2 YFSETQ. CDR3 amino acids: CASSLGRREQETQYF. CDR3 sequence (DNA): TGCGCCAGCAGCTTGGGAAGGCGGGAACAAGAGACCCAGTACTTC.

This chain connects TRBV28 to TRBJ2-3; D is perhaps TRBD2 (6 bases). Deletions cut 4 bases from V and 5 bases from J, with 16 bases between. The germline V gene encodes CDR1 MDHEN and CDR2 SYDVKM. The CDR3 is 15 residues long. CDR3 amino acids: CASSSPGLVGDTQYF. The CDR3 coding sequence is TGTGCCAGCAGTTCCCCGGGACTTGTAGGAGATACGCAGTATTTT.

This clone was seen a few times. The rearrangement uses TRBV28 and TRBJ2-1; 11 bases line up with TRBD2. Germline CDR1 MDHEN, CDR2 SYDVKM. The V segment lost 4 bases and the J segment 7 bases; nucleotides outside the gene matches: 15. The length of the CDR3 is 18 residues. The CDR3 nucleotides read TGTGCCAGCAGTTCGTCCTTGGCCGTTCTAGCGGGAGGTAATGAGCAGTTCTTC. Translated, it gives CASSSSLAVLAGGNEQFF.

The CDR3 loop reads CAWSVEGGSGTQYF. The CDR3 nucleotides are TGTGCCTGGAGTGTAGAGGGAGGGTCGGGTACGCAGTATTTT. The rearrangement joins TRBV30 to TRBJ2-3, with 7 nucleotides matching TRBD2. Germline CDR1 reads GTSNPN; CDR2 reads SVGIG (reference sequence). The length of the CDR3 is 14 residues. J gave up 8 bases and V 0 bases, and 8 bases lay outside the gene matches.

This clone was detected only a few times. The chain combines TRBV4-3 with TRBJ2-1; D is unclear. V shed 0 bases and J shed 8 bases, with 11 bases lying between them. The CDR3 spans 14 residues. From germline, CDR1 is LGHNA and CDR2 YSLEER. This CDR3 is CASSQDWANHEQFF. In DNA, the CDR3 is TGCGCCAGCAGCCAAGATTGGGCGAACCATGAGCAGTTCTTC.

In regard to this clone: Other DNA variants within this sample encode the same CDR3. The chain carries TRBV14 and TRBJ2-7; no clear D. CDR1 SGHDN and CDR2 FVKESK come from the germline V gene. This CDR3 comprises 11 residues. Trimming took off 3 bases at V and 4 bases at J, with 4 bases between the two ends. CDR3 DNA sequence: TGTGCCAGCAGCCAGAGTTACGAGCAGTACTTC. Translation gives CASSQSYEQYF.

V is TRBV5-1 and J is TRBJ2-5, with 9 bases matching TRBD1. Germline-derived CDR1 and CDR2 are SGHRS and YFSETQ. The V segment lost 3 bases and the J segment 5 bases; nucleotides outside the gene matches: 5. The CDR3 runs 14 residues. In DNA form, the CDR3 reads TGCGCCAGCAGCTGGGACAGGGAAGGGGAGACCCAGTACTTC. It specifies CASSWDREGETQYF.

This clone was seen only a few times. The CDR3, as DNA: TGCAGCGTCCATCGATTGCCCATAGCGGGAATCACAGGAGAATACGAGCAGTACTTC. This translates into CSVHRLPIAGITGEYEQYF. The J gene is TRBJ2-7, the V gene TRBV29-1, with TRBD2 matching over 8 bases. The CDR3 has 19 amino acids. The trim removed 6 bases at V and 4 bases at J, leaving 26 bases unmatched. Germline V gene lookup returns CDR1 SQVTM and CDR2 ANQGSEA.

The chain joins TRBV25-1 to TRBJ1-2; 7 nucleotides match TRBD1. V was pared by 5 bases and J by 10 bases, with 16 bases of the junction left unmatched. In germline, CDR1 is MGHDK, CDR2 SYGVNS. The CDR3 has 15 residues. The CDR3 reads CASSSVDRRDVDYTF. CDR3 in DNA: TGTGCCAGCAGTTCAGTGGACAGGCGGGACGTGGACTACACCTTC.

This clone has a handful of counts. The rearrangement uses TRBV29-1 and TRBJ1-1; 8 positions match TRBD1. V dropped 8 bases and J dropped 6; count of bases not matched to a gene: 5. Germline CDR1 and CDR2: SQVTM and ANQGSEA. The CDR3 covers 11 residues. In DNA form, the CDR3 reads TGCAGCTCAGGACAGGGCCCTGAAGCTTTCTTT. Amino acid sequence: CSSGQGPEAFF.

A few counts support this clone. The V gene is TRBV9, the J gene TRBJ1-2, with a weak D call TRBD1 (5 bases). The CDR3 length is 15 residues. In germline, CDR1 is SGDLS, CDR2 YYNGEE. The V and J ends lost 3 bases and 5 bases respectively, with 17 bases between them. CDR3 bases: TGTGCCAGCAGCGGCGGGTCACGTGGGGGGTATGGCTACACCTTC. Residues: CASSGGSRGGYGYTF.

The genes are TRBV9 and TRBJ2-1, with 9 bases identical to TRBD2. Per the germline V gene, CDR1 is SGDLS and CDR2 is YYNGEE. This CDR3 region has 15 residues. V trimming: 0 bases; J trimming: 5 bases; junction bases outside the gene matches: 3. The DNA of the CDR3 is TGTGCCAGCAGCGTAGGCGGGACTAGCAACAATGAGCAGTTCTTC. This sequence encodes CASSVGGTSNNEQFF. Combining the CDR3 with reference TRBV9 and TRBJ2-1 gives the whole variable domain DSGVTQTPKHLITATGQRVTLRCSPRSGDLSVYWYQQSLDQGLQFLIQYYNGEERAKGNILERFSAQQFPDLHSELNLSSLELGDSALYFCASSVGGTSNNEQFFGPGTRLTVL.

The rearrangement joins TRBV4-1 to TRBJ1-4; TRBD1 matches at 10 bases. This CDR3 comprises 15 residues. Trimming took 3 bases from V and 8 from J; bases not matched to a gene: 6. The germline CDR1 and CDR2 sequences are MGHRA and YSYEKL. The CDR3: CASSQLGQGREKLFF. As DNA, the CDR3 is TGCGCCAGCAGCCAGTTGGGACAGGGGAGAGAAAAACTGTTTTTT.